The sequence of this TCR beta chain was determined in a study of cytomegalovirus exposure and HLA in healthy donors. PCR amplification relied on 60 Vbeta primers (plus 13 Jbeta primers). TCRdb's table, derived via immunoSEQ multiplex PCR, lists solely in-frame clones and lacks some. The sample yields about 130,000 clones, roughly 80% seen once. Germline lookup yields CDR1 SGHRS and CDR2 YFSETQ. J gave up 1 base and V 0 bases, and 7 bases lay outside the gene matches. This CDR3 spans 18 amino acids. The receptor was isolated from a man aged 35 to 55 in good health and CMV-seronegative. J is TRBJ1-2 and V is TRBV5-1, with TRBD1 matching 12 bases. Sequencing input: PBMCs. The CDR3 bases are TGCGCCAGCAGCTTGGCCGGGACAGGGGGCTTGGGTAACTATGGCTACACCTTC. It yields the protein CASSLAGTGGLGNYGYTF.